This TCR beta chain was identified during a study of shared clonotypes between healthy human individuals. Notes on this clone: Its antigen is still unknown.

Donors were healthy HIV-negative adults without recent acute infections or vaccinations. Samples left unsorted employed around 95 million PBMCs for genomic DNA. The germline V gene has CDR1 MDHEN and CDR2 SYDVKM. The CDR3 runs 16 residues. V lost 6 bases and J lost 8; bases outside the gene matches: 10. Regarding the study as a whole: Collection of samples was limited to blood; tissue repertoires likely differ.

The sequencing of unsorted PBMC DNA took place on ten immunoSEQ deep assay plates. Assay used: immunoSEQ multiplex PCR; TCRdb lists only in-frame clones, some missing. The table lists some 510,000 clones, around 79% of them singletons, with 10% to 15% in the top ten. The origin of this receptor is a woman in her thirties or forties in good health. Some clones in this sample may be carry-over from other donors' samples. V and J are TRBV28 and TRBJ2-2; TRBD2 matches 12 bases. The sample comprised PBMCs. The CDR3: CASSRRLAGVPGELFF. The CDR3 nucleotides are TGTGCCAGCAGCCGAAGACTAGCGGGAGTACCAGGGGAGCTGTTTTTT.